This is a list of T cell receptor beta chains from one sample in a study of T cells after posttransplantation cyclophosphamide. Profiling relied on immunoSEQ multiplex PCR, and the TCRdb table lists in-frame clones only, not all of them. The table includes 10,000 or so clones, about 81% detected once. The sequencing used PBMCs, collected more than 350 days after allogeneic stem cell transplant with calcineurin inhibitor and methotrexate. The receptors originated from a young adult male patient who received an allogeneic stem cell transplant from an unrelated donor, was CMV-positive, and had acute GVHD only. The graft donor may account for some of the T cells. Each CDR3 is given with its conserved first and last residue. D genes are given only for firm matches. Clone size is stated in some rows and not others, as once, few, many or a class when expanded.

TRBV29-1	few	.	TRBJ2-3	CSVLGGGLRTQYF	TGCAGCGTTCTGGGCGGAGGGCTCCGTACGCAGTATTTT
TRBV13	.	.	TRBJ2-1	CASSLVRNNEQFF	TGTGCCAGCAGCTTAGTCAGAAACAATGAGCAGTTCTTC
TRBV19	.	TRBD1	TRBJ1-2	CASLSQGTGGSFGYTF	TGTGCCAGTCTATCGCAAGGGACAGGGGGCAGCTTTGGCTACACCTTC
TRBV5-1	.	TRBD1	TRBJ1-1	CASSEGQGGSTEAFF	TGCGCCAGCAGCGAGGGACAGGGGGGGAGCACTGAAGCTTTCTTT
TRBV27	.	.	TRBJ1-3	CASSTLQGAGNTIYF	TGTGCCAGCAGTACCCTACAGGGAGCTGGAAACACCATATATTTT
TRBV30	.	.	TRBJ2-1	CAFLDTRYNEQFF	TGTGCCTTCTTGGACACCCGTTACAATGAGCAGTTCTTC
TRBV25-1	.	TRBD2	TRBJ2-7	CASSVAGVYEQYF	TGTGCCAGCAGTGTAGCGGGGGTCTACGAGCAGTACTTC
TRBV6-1	.	.	TRBJ2-1	CASSEGDNHYNEQFF	TGTGCCAGCAGTGAAGGGGACAATCACTACAATGAGCAGTTCTTC
TRBV11-1	.	.	TRBJ2-7	CASSPTQGPYEQYF	TGTGCCAGCAGCCCGACACAGGGACCTTACGAGCAGTACTTC
TRBV6-5	.	TRBD2	TRBJ2-5	CASSPLAGGSETQYF	TGTGCCAGCAGTCCACTAGCGGGGGGGTCAGAGACCCAGTACTTC
TRBV18	.	.	TRBJ2-7	CASSRGGDGDEQYF	TGTGCCAGCTCCCGAGGGGGGGATGGCGACGAGCAGTACTTC
TRBV29-1	.	.	TRBJ2-7	CSVVGESPRSMYEQYF	TGCAGCGTTGTGGGAGAATCCCCCCGATCGATGTACGAGCAGTACTTC
TRBV4-3	.	.	TRBJ2-2	CASSTQGNTGELFF	TGCGCCAGCAGCACACAGGGGAACACCGGGGAGCTGTTTTTT
TRBV18	.	.	TRBJ1-5	CASSLGQIASNQPQHF	TGTGCCAGCTCACTTGGACAGATCGCAAGCAATCAGCCCCAGCATTTT
TRBV4-1	.	.	TRBJ1-1	CASSQGAPAAFF	TGCGCCAGCAGCCAAGGGGCTCCGGCGGCTTTCTTT
TRBV30	.	TRBD2	TRBJ2-3	CAWSVTRRLAGVDTQYF	TGTGCCTGGAGTGTAACCCGCCGACTAGCGGGAGTAGATACGCAGTATTTT
TRBV9	.	.	TRBJ1-3	CASSVGPQLGSSGNTIYF	TGTGCCAGCAGCGTAGGACCGCAGTTGGGCAGCTCTGGAAACACCATATATTTT
TRBV4-3	few	.	TRBJ1-2	CASSQDIGRGTGYTF	TGCGCCAGCAGCCAAGATATTGGTCGGGGGACCGGCTACACCTTC
TRBV4-3	.	TRBD1	TRBJ1-6	CASSQRDSFSYNSPLHF	TGCGCCAGCAGCCAACGGGACAGCTTTAGTTATAATTCACCCCTCCACTTT
TRBV5-1	.	TRBD2	TRBJ2-1	CASSHGLAGGPSSYNEQFF	TGCGCCAGCAGCCACGGACTAGCGGGAGGGCCCAGCTCCTACAATGAGCAGTTCTTC
TRBV2	few	.	TRBJ1-2	CASSDIGGQGYGYTF	TGTGCCAGCAGTGATATTGGGGGCCAAGGATATGGCTACACCTTC
TRBV4-3	.	TRBD1	TRBJ2-3	CASSPGTGGADTQYF	TGCGCCAGCAGCCCGGGGACAGGGGGAGCAGATACGCAGTATTTT
TRBV5-1	.	TRBD2	TRBJ2-1	CASSLGTSGDLSSYNEQFF	TGCGCCAGCAGCTTGGGGACTAGCGGGGATTTGAGCTCCTACAATGAGCAGTTCTTC
TRBV29-1	.	TRBD1	TRBJ2-1	CSVEDPQGAIEQFF	TGCAGCGTTGAAGACCCACAGGGGGCTATTGAGCAGTTCTTC
TRBV4-2	.	.	TRBJ1-3	CASSQENLRGSGNTIYF	TGTGCCAGCAGCCAAGAAAACCTTCGGGGATCTGGAAACACCATATATTTT
TRBV4-1	once	TRBD1	TRBJ1-2	CASSQTGVSGYGYTF	TGCGCCAGCAGCCAGACAGGGGTGTCGGGATACGGCTACACCTTC
TRBV5-3	.	TRBD2	TRBJ2-7	CARNSANSGRAGQYF	TGTGCCAGAAACTCCGCCAACAGCGGGAGGGCCGGGCAGTACTTC
TRBV27	.	TRBD2	TRBJ2-2	CASSARLAGGAGELFF	TGTGCCAGCAGTGCCAGACTAGCGGGGGGGGCCGGGGAGCTGTTTTTT
TRBV11-3	.	.	TRBJ1-2	CASSSGRSSPQNYVGYTF	TGTGCCAGCAGCTCCGGTCGGTCATCACCTCAAAACTATGTTGGCTACACCTTC
TRBV28	medium-sized	TRBD2	TRBJ2-2	CASSPLGTSGRVSTGELFF	TGTGCCAGCAGTCCACTCGGGACTAGCGGGAGAGTAAGCACCGGGGAGCTGTTTTTT
TRBV29-1	few	TRBD1	TRBJ2-2	CSAGTGPTGELFF	TGCAGCGCCGGGACAGGGCCCACCGGGGAGCTGTTTTTT
TRBV27	.	TRBD2	TRBJ2-2	CASGRLAGGELFF	TGTGCCAGCGGGAGACTAGCGGGCGGGGAGCTGTTTTTT
TRBV27	.	.	TRBJ2-1	CASSLTRLFYNEQFF	TGTGCCAGCAGTTTGACGAGACTTTTCTACAATGAGCAGTTCTTC
TRBV19	.	TRBD1	TRBJ2-7	CASSLRDSYEQYF	TGTGCCAGTAGCCTCCGGGACAGCTACGAGCAGTACTTC
TRBV18	few	.	TRBJ2-1	CASSPPVGSGNEQFF	TGTGCCAGCTCACCACCGGTTGGTAGCGGCAATGAGCAGTTCTTC
TRBV7-3	.	TRBD1	TRBJ1-2	CASSPGQLDGYTF	TGTGCCAGCAGCCCGGGACAGTTAGATGGCTACACCTTC
TRBV30	.	TRBD1	TRBJ1-6	CAWTVVGQPNSPLHF	TGTGCCTGGACCGTGGTGGGACAGCCTAATTCACCCCTCCACTTT
TRBV18	once	TRBD1	TRBJ1-1	CASSDDRGRYEGAFF	TGTGCCAGCTCAGATGACAGGGGGCGTTACGAGGGAGCTTTCTTT
TRBV6-6	.	.	TRBJ1-2	CASRGGGGYTF	TGTGCCAGCAGGGGGGGAGGTGGCTACACCTTC
TRBV30	.	TRBD1	TRBJ1-2	CAWTGGVGGYTF	TGTGCCTGGACAGGGGGCGTTGGTGGCTACACCTTC
TRBV5-6	.	TRBD1	TRBJ2-7	CASSSTDRGYEQYF	TGTGCCAGCAGCTCAACGGACAGGGGCTACGAGCAGTACTTC
TRBV6-1	once	.	TRBJ1-2	CRGRGNYGYTF	TGCCGGGGTCGGGGAAACTATGGCTACACCTTC
TRBV6-5	.	.	TRBJ2-7	CASNQVPRGSGEQYF	TGTGCCAGCAATCAAGTCCCTCGAGGGTCGGGCGAGCAGTACTTC
TRBV5-1	once	.	TRBJ1-5	CASSLDSLNQPQHF	TGCGCCAGCAGTTTGGACAGCCTTAATCAGCCCCAGCATTTT
TRBV6-1	.	.	TRBJ1-3	CASRFSGNTIYF	TGTGCCAGCAGATTCAGTGGAAACACCATATATTTT
TRBV7-7	few	TRBD1	TRBJ2-7	CASSPIQQGLPYEQYF	TGTGCTAGCAGCCCGATCCAACAGGGGTTACCCTACGAGCAGTACTTC
TRBV28	.	TRBD1	TRBJ1-3	CASSETGASGNTIYF	TGTGCCAGCAGCGAAACAGGGGCCTCTGGAAACACCATATATTTT
TRBV10-3	.	.	TRBJ2-5	CAISESRLNQETQYF	TGTGCCATCAGTGAATCTCGACTGAATCAAGAGACCCAGTACTTC
TRBV6-1	once	.	TRBJ1-5	CASSEGGKGNQPQHF	TGTGCCAGCAGTGAAGGAGGGAAGGGCAATCAGCCCCAGCATTTT
TRBV7-3	.	TRBD1	TRBJ1-1	CASSYTGGLNTEAFF	TGTGCCAGCAGCTATACAGGGGGCCTTAACACTGAAGCTTTCTTT
TRBV11-2	.	TRBD2	TRBJ2-5	CASSLGLAGTETQYF	TGTGCCAGCAGCTTAGGACTAGCGGGAACGGAGACCCAGTACTTC
TRBV2	.	.	TRBJ1-5	CASTSGGAGQPQHF	TGTGCCAGCACCTCCGGGGGGGCCGGTCAGCCCCAGCATTTT
TRBV18	once	.	TRBJ2-1	CASSPNREQQFF	TGTGCCAGCTCCCCCAACAGGGAGCAGCAGTTCTTC
TRBV28	.	.	TRBJ1-1	CASTYGTLNTEAFF	TGTGCCAGCACTTACGGGACTTTGAACACTGAAGCTTTCTTT
TRBV25-1	.	TRBD1	TRBJ2-1	CASSEHLTGGDEQFF	TGTGCCAGCAGTGAACACCTGACAGGGGGCGATGAGCAGTTCTTC